Listed below are T cell receptor beta chains from one sample, sequenced in a study of T cell repertoires in cytomegalovirus infection. TCRdb reanalysed the reads using MiXCR and keeps one entry per CDR3 protein. The profile shows fewer than 550,000 distinct CDR3 sequences, roughly a third of them singletons. Sequences were obtained from PBMCs. The receptor source for this set is a human donor in good health (CMV status not recorded). Some clones in this sample may be carry-over from other donors' samples. CDR3s include the opening cysteine and the closing phenylalanine or tryptophan. The D gene is left open where the match is weak. The size entry is marked missing in some rows and otherwise reads once, few, many or a size class.

>few|TRBV28|TRBJ1-2|-
CASSSASVGYTF
TGTGCCAGCAGCTCCGCGTCCGTAGGCTACACCTTC
>few|TRBV4-3|TRBJ1-5|TRBD1
CASSQWTGDQPQHF
TGCGCCAGCAGCCAATGGACAGGCGATCAGCCCCAGCATTTT
>-|TRBV5-4|TRBJ1-1|-
CASSSPSRGVSTEAFF
TGTGCCAGCAGCTCCCCTTCCCGAGGGGTTAGCACTGAAGCTTTCTTT
>few|TRBV27|TRBJ2-7|-
CASSLLAGSYEQYF
TGTGCCAGCAGTTTATTGGCAGGCTCCTACGAGCAGTACTTC
>few|TRBV6-2/TRBV6-3|TRBJ1-4|-
CASRDPRANEKLFF
TGTGCCAGCAGAGACCCACGGGCTAATGAAAAACTGTTTTTT
>few|TRBV2|TRBJ2-7|TRBD2
CASSEEMGLAGKLYEQYF
TGTGCCAGCAGTGAAGAAATGGGACTAGCGGGGAAACTCTATGAGCAGTACTTC
>few|TRBV7-3|TRBJ2-7|TRBD2
CASSPLGGGDEQYF
TGTGCCAGCAGCCCGCTTGGCGGGGGAGACGAGCAGTACTTC
>-|TRBV7-2|TRBJ2-7|-
CDSSLVWDKAYDQYF
TGTGACAGCAGCTTAGTTTGGGACAAGGCCTACGATCAGTACTTC
>-|TRBV20-1|TRBJ2-5|-
CSARDGVQETQYF
TGCAGTGCTAGGGACGGAGTTCAAGAGACCCAGTACTTC
>-|TRBV2|TRBJ2-7|TRBD1
CASSVRGGQGYEQYF
TGTGCCAGCAGTGTCCGTGGGGGACAGGGGTACGAGCAGTACTTC